This entry lists 10 T cell receptor beta chains sequenced from one sample in a study of T cells after yellow fever vaccination (dated by TCRdb to the late 2010s). The treatment or condition tag for this specimen amounts to: live attenuated yellow fever vaccine strain. Library preparation employed 5' RACE. Sequencing was performed on an Illumina NovaSeq 6000. The public reads were reanalyzed by TCRdb: fastp trimming at Q25, MiXCR alignment, in-frame beta chains only. Here each entry gathers all rows of one CDR3 protein and keeps the most common genes and DNA. In this sample the table shows around 340,000 distinct CDR3 sequences, around 13% of which occur a single time. The ten largest account for about 3% of the sample. The sample here was CD4+ T cells sorted from PBMCs, taken 15 days after the yellow fever booster vaccination. These receptors all come from a man aged 18 to 30 who received the YFV17D yellow fever vaccine.

The rearrangement uses TRBV21-1 and TRBJ1-3. TRBV21-1 is noted as a pseudogene. This CDR3 has 12 amino acids. The CDR3 loop is CASSSGWNTIYF. DNA of the CDR3: TGTGCCAGCAGCAGCGGGTGGAACACCATATATTTT.

CDR3 sequence reads: CASSPPDGANTGELFF. CDR3 coding DNA: TGTGCCAGCAGCCCCCCGGACGGAGCGAACACCGGGGAGCTGTTTTTT. The chain is built from TRBV3-1 and TRBJ2-2; D unresolved. Looked up from germline, CDR1 is LGHDT and CDR2 is YNNKEL (reference sequence). The CDR3 is 16 residues long. V shed 4 bases and J shed 0 bases, with 12 bases lying between them.

V is TRBV30 and J is TRBJ1-1; D ambiguous. Trimming shortened V by 1 base and J by 5 bases, and 8 bases separated the two germline ends. Germline-derived CDR1 and CDR2 are GTSNPN and SVGIG (reference sequence). The CDR3 is 12 amino acids. CDR3 loop: CAWSAGWTEAFF. The CDR3 nucleotides are TGTGCCTGGAGTGCGGGGTGGACTGAAGCTTTCTTT.

The chain links TRBV18 to TRBJ2-3; 10 positions agree with TRBD2. Germline V gene sequence: CDR1 KGHSH, CDR2 LQKENI. The J segment lost 3 bases and the V segment lost 5 bases, leaving 8 bases of the junction unmatched. The CDR3 runs to 16 residues. The CDR3 DNA follows: TGTGCCAGCTCAGCGAGCGGGGGGGCCAGAACAGATACGCAGTATTTT. Translating it yields CASSASGGARTDTQYF. The variable domain in full, completed from reference TRBV18 and TRBJ2-3, reads NAGVMQNPRHLVRRRGQEARLRCSPMKGHSHVYWYRQLPEEGLKFMVYLQKENIIDESGMPKERFSAEFPKEGPSILRIQQVVRGDSAAYFCASSASGGARTDTQYFGPGTRLTVL.

The J gene is TRBJ1-6, the V gene TRBV4-2; unclear D gene. CDR3 length: 15 residues. V was pared by 2 bases and J by 3 bases, with 8 bases between. CDR1 LGHNA and CDR2 YNFKEQ come from the germline V gene. Here the CDR3 DNA reads TGTGCCAGCAGCCAAAATGCAGGCTATAATTCACCCCTCCACTTT. This sequence encodes CASSQNAGYNSPLHF.

V usage is TRBV3-1 and J usage is TRBJ2-7; the D gene is possibly TRBD1 (5 bases). The germline V gene has CDR1 LGHDT and CDR2 YNNKEL (reference sequence). The V and J ends lost 1 base and 6 bases respectively, with 16 bases between them. The CDR3 runs to 15 residues. The CDR3 bases are TGTGCCAGCAGCCAAGGGCCGAGAAGGGGTAGCGAGCAGTACTTC. As protein: CASSQGPRRGSEQYF.

This clonotype was observed a handful of times. The junction does not match germline at one end; this may be a read error. The chain has TRBV7-2 and TRBJ2-2, with TRBD1 identical over 9 bases. Germline V gives CDR1 SGHTA, CDR2 FQGNSA. This CDR3 has 13 residues. CDR3: CASSRYRDRVPIF. The CDR3 DNA sequence: TGTGCCAGCAGCCGGTACCGGGACAGGGTTCCGATTTTT.

V gene TRBV6-2 or TRBV6-3 combines with J gene TRBJ1-2; 7 bases line up with TRBD1. The CDR3 length is 12 residues. Germline lookup yields CDR1 MNHEY and CDR2 SVGEGT. The trim removed 4 bases at V and 9 bases at J, leaving 5 bases unmatched. The CDR3 here is CASSWTGRSYTF. The CDR3 region has the DNA TGTGCCAGCAGTTGGACAGGTAGAAGCTACACCTTC.

J is TRBJ1-1 and V is TRBV6-2 or TRBV6-3; D not resolved. Germline CDR1 MNHEY, CDR2 SVGEGT. The V and J ends lost 5 bases and 1 base respectively, with 14 bases between them. This CDR3 contains 15 residues. CDR3 sequence: CASSGRVSGNTEAFF. As DNA, the CDR3 is TGTGCCAGCAGTGGACGGGTTTCAGGGAACACTGAAGCTTTCTTT.

The gene calls are TRBV5-1 and TRBJ2-3; maybe TRBD2 (7 bases). CDR3 length: 17 residues. Deletions cut 5 bases from V and 1 base from J, with 20 bases between. CDR1 SGHRS and CDR2 YFSETQ come from the germline V gene. CDR3 residues: CASSFTLRGAGTDTQYF. As DNA, the CDR3 is TGCGCCAGCAGTTTCACACTTCGGGGGGCGGGCACAGATACGCAGTATTTT.